This T cell receptor (beta chain) was documented in a study of T-cell reconstitution after alpha-beta-depleted transplantation in children. Points from the study as a whole: Several hundred graft clones that had expanded were reportedly the source of alpha-beta T cells about two months after transplant. Hyperexpanded clones declined; after one year, newly produced T cells mostly supplied diversity. At day 60, the high TCRbeta diversity found in some patients originated from recipient T cells and thymic progenitors that had survived.

As concerns this clonotype: Its specificity is unknown.

CDR1 and CDR2 (germline): PRHDT, FYEKMQ (reference sequence). V shed 1 base, J shed 0 bases, and the junction held 3 bases outside the gene matches. The CDR3 covers 15 residues. This sample's TCRbeta library carried unique molecular identifier barcodes. TCRdb recomputed calls from the PCR reads with MiXCR, one row per CDR3 protein. The sample holds 700,000 to 850,000 distinct CDR3 sequences; under 20% are singletons and the top ten take roughly 4.8%. The gene calls are TRBV13 and TRBJ2-7, with 7 bases matching TRBD2. Sequencing was performed on PBMCs, mostly from graft donor cells, taken 360 days after TCRalphabeta/CD19-depleted stem cell transplant. This TCR was recovered from a male patient between 5 and 17 years old who had a stem cell transplant for acute lymphoblastic leukemia, so the T cells may come from the graft donor. The CDR3 spells CASSLAREISYEQYF. In DNA form, the CDR3 reads TGTGCCAGCAGCTTAGCGCGGGAGATCTCCTACGAGCAGTACTTC.